Listed below are T cell receptor beta chains from one sample, sequenced in a study of early stage breast cancer tumors. Some clones are missing from TCRdb's copy, which holds only in-frame ones; the method was immunoSEQ multiplex PCR. The sample records more than 55,000 clones, around 80% being singletons. Input material: blood. These receptors were taken from a person aged 40 to 50 with breast cancer. Each CDR3 is given with its conserved first and last residue. The D gene is left open where the match is weak. Rows may omit the clone size; those that give it use once, few, many or a size class.

d_call clone_size j_call v_call cdr3_nt cdr3_aa
NA NA TRBJ2-2 TRBV5-6 TGTGCCAGCAGCTTATGGACCGCGGAGCTGTTTTTT CASSLWTAELFF
TRBD2 NA TRBJ2-2 TRBV11-2 TGTGCCAGCAGCCCCCATACGGGAGGGCGAACCGGGGAGCTGTTTTTT CASSPHTGGRTGELFF
TRBD1 NA TRBJ2-7 TRBV18 TGTGCCAGCTCACTCAACCGGGACAGGGTGGACGAGCAGTACTTC CASSLNRDRVDEQYF
TRBD1 once TRBJ1-2 TRBV7-9 TGTGCCAGCAGCATGGACAGGGGGCTCAGGAATGGCTACACCTTC CASSMDRGLRNGYTF
NA NA TRBJ1-1 TRBV11-2 TGTGCCAGCAGCTTTCAAGAGAACACTGAAGCTTTCTTT CASSFQENTEAFF
NA NA TRBJ2-3 TRBV9 TGTGCCAGCAGCGTTTCGGGGTCAGATACGCAGTATTTT CASSVSGSDTQYF
TRBD1 NA TRBJ2-7 TRBV7-9 TGTGCCAGCAGCTCGTTGGGACAGAACTCCCCGGCGTACTTC CASSSLGQNSPAYF
NA NA TRBJ2-5 TRBV20-1 TGCAGTGCTAGTAGCTTCGAGACCCAGTACTTC CSASSFETQYF
NA NA TRBJ1-1 TRBV21-1 TGTGCCAGCAGCCGGCAGGGGGGGGCAAAAGTTGAAGCTTTCTTT CASSRQGGAKVEAFF
NA NA TRBJ2-2 TRBV15 TGTGCCACCAGCAGAGGATTTACGACCGGGGAGCTGTTTTTT CATSRGFTTGELFF
NA few TRBJ2-7 TRBV2 TGTGCCAGCAGTGTGAAACAGCGCTACGAGCAGTACTTC CASSVKQRYEQYF
TRBD1 NA TRBJ2-5 TRBV28 TGTGCCAGCAGTTTATCCGGGACAGGGGCTGCCGCGGAGACCCAGTACTTC CASSLSGTGAAAETQYF
TRBD1 NA TRBJ1-5 TRBV5-8 TGTGCCAGCAGAATACAGGGGGCAGGGCAGCCCCAGCATTTT CASRIQGAGQPQHF
NA NA TRBJ2-3 TRBV30 TGTGCCTGGAGCGCCAAACCAGGGACGGTCTATGGTACGCAGTATTTT CAWSAKPGTVYGTQYF
NA once TRBJ2-1 TRBV29-1 TGCAGCACCATCCCCCCTGGGTCCTACAATGAGCAGTTCTTC CSTIPPGSYNEQFF
NA NA TRBJ2-7 TRBV7-9 TGTGCCAGCAGTTTTGTTCCGTACGAGCAGTACTTC CASSFVPYEQYF
NA NA TRBJ2-4 TRBV5-1 TGCGCCAGCAGCTTGGACTGGTCCGGGCAAAACATTCAGTACTTC CASSLDWSGQNIQYF
TRBD1 NA TRBJ1-5 TRBV6-5 TGTGCCAGCAGTTACGACAGGGCGGATCAGCCCCAGCATTTT CASSYDRADQPQHF
NA NA TRBJ2-3 TRBV7-8 TGTGCCAGCTCCTTTTTGCCGGCTAGCACAGATACGCAGTATTTT CASSFLPASTDTQYF
NA NA TRBJ1-3 TRBV19 TGTGCCAGTAGTAAACTTCCGGGGGACCTCCCAAACACCATATATTTT CASSKLPGDLPNTIYF
NA NA TRBJ2-7 TRBV7-2 TGTGCCAGCAGCTTAGTTGGGGTAGCCCGCTGGGAGCAGTACTTC CASSLVGVARWEQYF
TRBD1 NA TRBJ1-4 TRBV27 TGTGCCAGCAGTCCTGGTACGGACAGGGGCGTTGGCGAAAAACTGTTTTTT CASSPGTDRGVGEKLFF
TRBD1 NA TRBJ2-1 TRBV9 TGTGCCAGCAGCCCAGCACAGGGGGTGAACGAGCAGTTCTTC CASSPAQGVNEQFF
NA NA TRBJ2-7 TRBV27 TGTGCCAGCAGTCCGCCCGGAACAGGCCTTCCCTCCTACGAGCAGTACTTC CASSPPGTGLPSYEQYF
TRBD1 NA TRBJ2-2 TRBV9 TGTGCCAGCAGCGTCGCACGACAGGGGGCTGACACCGGGGAGCTGTTTTTT CASSVARQGADTGELFF
TRBD1 NA TRBJ1-2 TRBV5-1 TGCGCCAGCAGCCTGGGACAGGGGCATGGCTACACCTTC CASSLGQGHGYTF
NA NA TRBJ2-1 TRBV21-1 TGTGCCAGCAGCACGAATACAGGGTGCCACAATGAGCAGTTCTTC CASSTNTGCHNEQFF
NA NA TRBJ2-3 TRBV9 TGTGCCAGCAGCGCGAAAAGCACAGATACGCAGTATTTT CASSAKSTDTQYF
NA NA TRBJ2-6 TRBV5-4 TGTGCCAGCAGCTTGGGACGGGAGCTACGAGGTCGGGCCAACGTCCTGACTTTC CASSLGRELRGRANVLTF
TRBD2 NA TRBJ2-1 TRBV28 TGTGCCAGCAAGACCGGGACTAGCGGGGACAATGAGCAGTTCTTC CASKTGTSGDNEQFF
TRBD1 NA TRBJ1-2 TRBV29-1 TGCAGCGCCAGGGGGGCCTATGGCTACACCTTC CSARGAYGYTF
NA NA TRBJ2-6 TRBV2 TGTGCCAGCAACGGGGTCTCTGGGGCCAACGTCCTGACTTTC CASNGVSGANVLTF
NA NA TRBJ2-5 TRBV15 TGTGCCACCAGCAGCTCCAGGAACCAAGAGACCCAGTACTTC CATSSSRNQETQYF
TRBD1 NA TRBJ1-1 TRBV6-5 TGTGCCAGCAGGAAACAGGGGGCATTGAACACTGAAGCTTTCTTT CASRKQGALNTEAFF
NA NA TRBJ2-7 TRBV27 TGTGCCACCAGGGACCCGCAAGCCTACGAGCAGTACTTC CATRDPQAYEQYF
TRBD1 NA TRBJ1-1 TRBV19 TGTGCCAGTAGCCGACAGGGGCCCTGGACTGAAGCTTTCTTT CASSRQGPWTEAFF
NA NA TRBJ2-7 TRBV10-3 TGTGCCATCTTACTCCAGCGGGACAGTACCTACGAGCAGTACTTC CAILLQRDSTYEQYF
NA few TRBJ1-5 TRBV4-1 TGCGCCAGCAGCCTAGGGAGGGGTCAGCCCCAGCATTTT CASSLGRGQPQHF
NA NA TRBJ1-4 TRBV18 TGTGCCAGCTCACCAGGGGCTAATGAAAAACTGTTTTTT CASSPGANEKLFF
NA NA TRBJ1-2 TRBV5-1 TGCGCCAGCAGCCCGGAACCGGGGGCTAACTATGGCTACACCTTC CASSPEPGANYGYTF
TRBD1 NA TRBJ1-1 TRBV10-1 TGCGCCAGCTCGGACAGGGGGATCACTGAAGCTTTCTTT CASSDRGITEAFF
NA NA TRBJ2-7 TRBV6-4 TGTGCCAGCAGTGACCGCCGGGGCCTCTCCTACGAGCAGTACTTC CASSDRRGLSYEQYF
NA few TRBJ1-5 TRBV9 TGTGCCAGCAGTCTAGAACAGGGAGGGGCCCAGCATTTT CASSLEQGGAQHF
TRBD2 few TRBJ2-1 TRBV6-6 TGTGCCAGCAGTGAGGGGACTAGCGAGTACAATGAGCAGTTCTTC CASSEGTSEYNEQFF
TRBD2 once TRBJ2-7 TRBV28 TGTGCCAGCAGTTTACGGGGGGGCGTGTACGAGCAGTACTTC CASSLRGGVYEQYF
NA NA TRBJ2-7 TRBV19 TGTGCCAGTAGTATAATTGCGGTGGGCTCCTACGAGCAGTACTTC CASSIIAVGSYEQYF
NA NA TRBJ2-7 TRBV30 TGTGCCTCTGATTCCGTCTCCGAGCAGTACTTC CASDSVSEQYF
TRBD2 NA TRBJ2-1 TRBV5-1 TGCGCCAGCAGCTCGGGGTTGGGACTAGCGGGAGGCCGAGGCAATGAGCAGTTCTTC CASSSGLGLAGGRGNEQFF
NA NA TRBJ2-2 TRBV12-5 TGTGCTAGTGGATACCCAAAAAGGGCGTCCATAAACACCGGGGAGCTGTTTTTT CASGYPKRASINTGELFF
TRBD2 NA TRBJ2-3 TRBV7-9 TGTGCCAGCAGCTTAGTTATGGGCAGCGGGAGGATCAAGGATACGCAGTATTTT CASSLVMGSGRIKDTQYF
NA NA TRBJ2-1 TRBV19 TGTGCCAGTAGTAGGGGGCTGATAGACAATGAGCAGTTCTTC CASSRGLIDNEQFF
NA few TRBJ1-5 TRBV11-2 TGTGCCAGCAGCTACGATCAACGTCAGCCCCAGCATTTT CASSYDQRQPQHF
NA NA TRBJ1-5 TRBV6-1 TGTGCCAGCAGTGAAACCGCGGGTATCGGTCAGCCCCAGCATTTT CASSETAGIGQPQHF
TRBD1 NA TRBJ1-1 TRBV15 TGTGCCACCAGCATAATTCAGGGGGCCGCAGGAGCTTTCTTT CATSIIQGAAGAFF
TRBD1 NA TRBJ1-1 TRBV30 TGTGCCGGCTACAGGGGGCTGAACACTGAAGCTTTCTTT CAGYRGLNTEAFF
TRBD2 NA TRBJ2-7 TRBV6-5 TGTGCCAGCAGTTCAAGCGGGGCCTCCTACGAGCAGTACTTC CASSSSGASYEQYF
NA NA TRBJ1-5 TRBV27 TGTGCCAGCAGCTCGGGACTCCTTGGCCAGCCCCAGCATTTT CASSSGLLGQPQHF
TRBD1 NA TRBJ1-3 TRBV6-5 TGTGCCAGCAGTTACGGAACAGGGGTGGGAAACACCATATATTTT CASSYGTGVGNTIYF
TRBD1 NA TRBJ1-3 TRBV7-9 TGTGCCAGCAGCCCGAGGGGACAGGGATATGGTGGAAACACCATATATTTT CASSPRGQGYGGNTIYF